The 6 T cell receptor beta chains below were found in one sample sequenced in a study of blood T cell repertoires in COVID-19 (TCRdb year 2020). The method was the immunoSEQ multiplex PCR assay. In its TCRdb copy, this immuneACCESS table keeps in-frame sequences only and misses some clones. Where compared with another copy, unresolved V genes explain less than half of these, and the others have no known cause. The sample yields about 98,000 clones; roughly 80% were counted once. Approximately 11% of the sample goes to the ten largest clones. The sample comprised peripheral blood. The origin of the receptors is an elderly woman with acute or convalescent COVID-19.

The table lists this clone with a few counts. Here the CDR3 DNA reads TGTGCCACCAGCAGAGCTAGAGGGCCAAATGAAGCTTTCTTT. Amino acids: CATSRARGPNEAFF. This sequence joins TRBV15 and TRBJ1-1; no clear D gene. V was clipped by 1 base and J by 7 bases, with 13 bases between them. CDR1 is LNHNV, CDR2 YYDKDF, per germline (reference sequence). The CDR3 contains 14 residues.

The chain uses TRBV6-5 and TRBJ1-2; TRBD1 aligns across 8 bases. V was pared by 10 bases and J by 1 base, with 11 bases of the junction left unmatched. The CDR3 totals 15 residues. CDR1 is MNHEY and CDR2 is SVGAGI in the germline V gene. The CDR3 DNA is TGTGCCACCGTTCCTTCGACAGGGGTTAACTATGGCTACACCTTC. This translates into CATVPSTGVNYGYTF.

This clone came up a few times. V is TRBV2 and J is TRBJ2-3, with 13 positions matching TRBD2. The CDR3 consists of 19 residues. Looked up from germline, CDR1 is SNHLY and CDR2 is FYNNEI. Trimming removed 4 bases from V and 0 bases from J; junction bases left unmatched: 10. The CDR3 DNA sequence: TGTGCCAGCAGTGGGGTAGGGACTAGCGGGGCCCCAAGCACAGATACGCAGTATTTT. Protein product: CASSGVGTSGAPSTDTQYF.

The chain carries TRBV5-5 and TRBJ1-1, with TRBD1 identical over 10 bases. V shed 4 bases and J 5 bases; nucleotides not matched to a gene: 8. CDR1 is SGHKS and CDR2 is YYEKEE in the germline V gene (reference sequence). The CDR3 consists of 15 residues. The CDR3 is CASSRGTGDRTEAFF. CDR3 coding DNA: TGTGCCAGCAGCAGGGGGACAGGGGATCGAACTGAAGCTTTCTTT.

Written as DNA, the CDR3 is TGTGCCAGCTCACGGGCGAGTGAAAAACTGTTTTTT. The encoded protein is CASSRASEKLFF. The J gene is TRBJ1-4, the V gene TRBV18; no reliable D call. This CDR3 has 12 amino acids. Germline-derived CDR1 and CDR2 are KGHSH and LQKENI. Trimming cost V 4 bases and J 7 bases, with 7 bases left between them.

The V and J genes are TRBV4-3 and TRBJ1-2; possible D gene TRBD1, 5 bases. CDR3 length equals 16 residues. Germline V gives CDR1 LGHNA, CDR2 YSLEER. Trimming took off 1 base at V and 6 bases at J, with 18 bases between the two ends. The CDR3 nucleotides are TGCGCCAGCAGCCAAGTACGGGTCGACAGCCGGAATGGCTACACCTTC. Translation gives CASSQVRVDSRNGYTF.